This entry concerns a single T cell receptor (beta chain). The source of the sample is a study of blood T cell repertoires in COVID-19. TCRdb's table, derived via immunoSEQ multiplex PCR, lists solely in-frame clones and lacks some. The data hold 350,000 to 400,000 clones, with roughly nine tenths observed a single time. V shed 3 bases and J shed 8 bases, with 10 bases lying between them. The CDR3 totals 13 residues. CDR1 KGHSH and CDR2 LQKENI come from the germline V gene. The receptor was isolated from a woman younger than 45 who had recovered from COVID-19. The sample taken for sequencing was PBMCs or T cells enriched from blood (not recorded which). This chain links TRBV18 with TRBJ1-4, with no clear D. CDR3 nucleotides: TGTGCCAGCTCACCTTTAACGGGGGAAAAACTGTTTTTT. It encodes CASSPLTGEKLFF.